One T cell receptor (beta chain) is described in this entry. This clone was seen just once. What this receptor recognizes is not known. Per-nucleotide qualities are absent, and no much larger clonotype sits a single base away. The immunoSEQ Assay, a bias-controlled multiplex PCR, was used to amplify TCRbeta CDR3 regions from genomic DNA. The original methods were these. Nucleated cell counts per sample were estimated from amplification of reference gene primers within the assay. Sequence reads were collapsed and filtered to measure the absolute abundance of every unique TCRbeta CDR3 rearrangement. For each sample, productive Simpson clonality was calculated as the square root of Simpson's diversity index across productive rearrangements. Not all clones reach the TCRdb copy of this immuneACCESS table, which keeps in-frame sequences only. Checked studies attribute under half of the gap to unresolved V genes and leave the rest unexplained. The V and J calls and clone size are taken from that table; D and trimming were inferred from the DNA. Within this sample are under 100,000 clones, with about 89% of them counted one time only. Of the sample, under 10% is held by the ten largest clones.

This sample is part of a study of blood T cell repertoires in COVID-19 (dated by TCRdb to 2018 to 2020). About the investigation overall: Samples covering the acute and convalescent phases of COVID-19 were provided by collaborators in the United States, Italy and Spain. The prospective study material was composed of cDNA or gDNA derived from T cells, B-cell-depleted T cells, or PBMCs. Deeply sampled blood TCRbeta repertoires from subjects exposed to, actively infected with, or recovered from COVID-19 were included in the dataset. The repertoires were released in a freely available public database intended as a resource for research on the immune response to SARS-CoV-2. Samples came from the ongoing ImmuneRACE study (first 160 participants) plus 1,254 subjects from 6 global collaborators. Nearly every sample came with metadata listing a de-identified subject ID, COVID-19 status, age in years and sex. Where available, HLA class I and class II types were obtained from metadata supplied by the sample provider rather than from assay-based typing.

The collaborating institutions used their own protocols to collect whole blood in K2EDTA tubes. Collaborator samples were shipped for TCRbeta analysis as frozen whole blood, isolated PBMCs, or DNA extracted from either sample type. V was cut back by 0 bases and J by 8 bases, leaving a gap of 14 bases between them. The germline V gene gives CDR1 as LGHNT and CDR2 as FRNRAP. Spanning cysteine to phenylalanine, the CDR3 consists of 15 amino acids. Only CDR3 DNA remains: 45 bases, in frame from the first base. General conclusions and limits of the study: How much clinical and demographic metadata was included differed by source and by participant, and the metadata was provided uncurated.

This receptor was identified in a man aged 50-60 years with acute or convalescent COVID-19. The sample was peripheral blood. The sequence is built from TRBV12-5 and TRBJ2-1, with TRBD1 tentatively as D gene (5 bases match). The nucleotides are TGTGCTAGTGGTTTGGTACCCACAGGTAACGATGAGCAGTTCTTC. Its product reads: CASGLVPTGNDEQFF.